Given below is one T cell receptor (beta chain) in context. The antigen is unknown. This entry belongs to a study of blood T cells in healthy people across ages. For the study at large: Every two T cells gave about one barcoded beta molecule via template switching. Overall study results and limits: Per-million-T-cell TCR beta diversity fell roughly linearly with age.

The second PCR ran about 7 to 12 cycles with a sample-barcoded 5' primer and J-beta primers. One entry per CDR3 protein results from TCRdb running MiXCR on the 5' RACE reads. The sample has over 300,000 distinct CDR3 sequences, approximately 52% seen once. CDR1 is DFQATT and CDR2 is SNEGSKA in the germline V gene (reference sequence). This CDR3 spans 12 amino acids. Deletions cut 3 bases from V and 8 bases from J, with 11 bases between. Extraction of total RNA produced a minimum of 5 micrograms from each sample. The clonotype originates from a man aged 60-69 years in good health. Input material: blood. The chain joins TRBV20-1 to TRBJ2-1; tentative D call: TRBD2 (5 bases). CDR3 sequence reads: CSARERLYEQFF. The CDR3 DNA reads as TGCAGTGCTAGGGAGCGGTTATATGAGCAGTTCTTC.